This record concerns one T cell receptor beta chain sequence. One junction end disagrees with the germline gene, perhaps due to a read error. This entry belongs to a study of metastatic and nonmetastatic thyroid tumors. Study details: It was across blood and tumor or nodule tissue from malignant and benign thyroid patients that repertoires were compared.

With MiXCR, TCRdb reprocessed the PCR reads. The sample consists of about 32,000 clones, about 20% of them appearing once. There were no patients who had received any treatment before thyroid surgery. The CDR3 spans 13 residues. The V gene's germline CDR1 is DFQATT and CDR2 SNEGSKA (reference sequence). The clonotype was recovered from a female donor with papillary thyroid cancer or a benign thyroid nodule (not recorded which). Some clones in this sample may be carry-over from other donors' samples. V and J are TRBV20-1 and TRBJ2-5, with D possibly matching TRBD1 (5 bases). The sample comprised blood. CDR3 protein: CSASQGIQETQHF. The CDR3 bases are TGCAGTGCTAGTCAGGGAATCCAAGAGACCCAGCACTTC.